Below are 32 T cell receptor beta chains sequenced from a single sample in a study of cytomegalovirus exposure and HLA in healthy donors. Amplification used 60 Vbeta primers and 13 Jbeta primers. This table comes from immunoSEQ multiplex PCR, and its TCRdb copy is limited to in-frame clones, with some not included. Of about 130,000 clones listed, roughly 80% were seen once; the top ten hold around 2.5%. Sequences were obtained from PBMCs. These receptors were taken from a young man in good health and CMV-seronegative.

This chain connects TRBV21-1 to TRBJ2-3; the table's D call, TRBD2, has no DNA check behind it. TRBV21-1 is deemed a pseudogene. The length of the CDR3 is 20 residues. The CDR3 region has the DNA TGTGCCAGCAGCAAAGGCCCCACGACGGAGAAGATCCAGCACACAGATACGCAGTATTTT. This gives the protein CASSKGPTTEKIQHTDTQYF.

In nucleotides, the CDR3 is TGCAGCGTCCGTAACGACGGGACATCTTACAATGAGCAGTTCTTC. Protein product: CSVRNDGTSYNEQFF. The rearrangement links TRBV29-1 to TRBJ2-1; weak D call: TRBD1 (6 bases). CDR1 and CDR2 from the germline V gene are SQVTM and ANQGSEA. The CDR3 has 15 amino acids. Trimming pared 6 bases from V and 4 bases from J, leaving 19 bases between.

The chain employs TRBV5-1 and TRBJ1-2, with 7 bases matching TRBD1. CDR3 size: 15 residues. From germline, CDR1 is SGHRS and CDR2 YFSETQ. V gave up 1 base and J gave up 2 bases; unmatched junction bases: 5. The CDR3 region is CASSLTGDPNYGYTF. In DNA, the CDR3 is TGCGCCAGCAGCTTGACAGGGGATCCGAACTATGGCTACACCTTC.

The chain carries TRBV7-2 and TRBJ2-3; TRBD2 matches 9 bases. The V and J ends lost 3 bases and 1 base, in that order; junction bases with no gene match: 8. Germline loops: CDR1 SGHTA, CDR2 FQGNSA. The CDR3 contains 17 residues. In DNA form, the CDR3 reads TGTGCCAGCAGCTTTAAACGTAGCGGGAGCGGCACAGATACGCAGTATTTT. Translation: CASSFKRSGSGTDTQYF.

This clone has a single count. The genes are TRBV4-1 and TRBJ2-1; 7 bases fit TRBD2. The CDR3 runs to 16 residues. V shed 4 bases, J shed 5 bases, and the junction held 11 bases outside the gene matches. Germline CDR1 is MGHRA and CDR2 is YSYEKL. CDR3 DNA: TGCGCCAGCAGCCCTAGAGGGCTAGCGGCGAACAATGAGCAGTTCTTC. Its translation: CASSPRGLAANNEQFF.

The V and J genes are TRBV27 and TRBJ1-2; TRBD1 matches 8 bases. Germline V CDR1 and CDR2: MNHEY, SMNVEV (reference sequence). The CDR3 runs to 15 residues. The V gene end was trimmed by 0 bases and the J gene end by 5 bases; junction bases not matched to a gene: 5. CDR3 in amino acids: CASSLSGTGGYGYTF. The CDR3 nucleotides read TGTGCCAGCAGTTTATCGGGAACAGGGGGTTATGGCTACACCTTC.

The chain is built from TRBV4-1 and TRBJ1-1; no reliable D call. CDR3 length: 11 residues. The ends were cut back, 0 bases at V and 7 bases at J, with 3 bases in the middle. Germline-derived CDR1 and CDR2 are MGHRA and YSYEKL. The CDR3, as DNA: TGCGCCAGCAGCCAAGACTTTGAAGCTTTCTTT. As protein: CASSQDFEAFF.

CDR3 DNA sequence: TGCGCCAGCAGCTTGGGCAGGGATGGATTTCAGTACTTC. Encoded protein: CASSLGRDGFQYF. The chain employs TRBV5-1 and TRBJ2-4; a weak D match, TRBD1 (5 bases). CDR3 length equals 13 residues. Trimming took 0 bases from V and 11 from J, leaving 12 bases between them. Germline CDR1 and CDR2: SGHRS and YFSETQ.

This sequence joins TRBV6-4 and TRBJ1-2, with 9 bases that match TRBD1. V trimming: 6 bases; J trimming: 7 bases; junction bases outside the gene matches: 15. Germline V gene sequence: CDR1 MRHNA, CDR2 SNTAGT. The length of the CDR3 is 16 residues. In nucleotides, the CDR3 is TGTGCCAGCAGCCTTGGTTGGGGACAGGGCCTTGCTGGCTACACCTTC. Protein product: CASSLGWGQGLAGYTF.

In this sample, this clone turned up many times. The CDR3 loop reads CASRRQGYSQPQHF. Here the CDR3 DNA reads TGTGCCAGCCGGAGACAGGGGTATTCTCAGCCCCAGCATTTT. The J gene is TRBJ1-5, the V gene TRBV6-5; 8 positions agree with TRBD1. This CDR3 region has 14 residues. V lost 8 bases, J lost 6 bases, and 9 bases stayed unmatched. CDR1 and CDR2 (germline): MNHEY, SVGAGI.

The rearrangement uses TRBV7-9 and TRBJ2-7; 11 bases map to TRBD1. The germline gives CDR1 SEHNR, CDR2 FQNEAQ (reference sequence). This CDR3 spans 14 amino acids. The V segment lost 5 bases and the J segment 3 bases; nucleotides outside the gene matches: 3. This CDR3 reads CASSAGQGVYEQYF. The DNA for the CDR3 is TGTGCCAGCAGCGCGGGACAGGGGGTCTACGAGCAGTACTTC.

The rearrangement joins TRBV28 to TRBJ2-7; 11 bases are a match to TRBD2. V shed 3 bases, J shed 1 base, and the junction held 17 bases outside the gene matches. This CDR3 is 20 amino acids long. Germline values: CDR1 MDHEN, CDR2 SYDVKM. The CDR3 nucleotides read TGTGCCAGCAGTTTCCGGACAGCAACTAGGGGACTAGCGGAGTCCTACGAGCAGTACTTC. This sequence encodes CASSFRTATRGLAESYEQYF.

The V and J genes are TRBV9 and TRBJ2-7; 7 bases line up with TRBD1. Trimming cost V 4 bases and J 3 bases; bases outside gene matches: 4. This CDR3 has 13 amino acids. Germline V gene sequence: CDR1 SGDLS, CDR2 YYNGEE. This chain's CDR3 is CASSPRTGYEQYF. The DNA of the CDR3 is TGTGCCAGCAGCCCGCGGACAGGCTACGAGCAGTACTTC.

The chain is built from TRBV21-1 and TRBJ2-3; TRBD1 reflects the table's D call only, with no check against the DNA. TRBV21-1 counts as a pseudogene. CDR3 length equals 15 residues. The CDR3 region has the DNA TGTGCCAGCAGCAAAGCCGGACAGGAGAGAGATACGCAGTATTTT. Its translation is CASSKAGQERDTQYF.

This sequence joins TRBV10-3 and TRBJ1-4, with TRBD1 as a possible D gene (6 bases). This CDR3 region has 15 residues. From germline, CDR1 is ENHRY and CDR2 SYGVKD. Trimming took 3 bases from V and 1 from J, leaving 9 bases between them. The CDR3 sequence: CAISDVDRTNEKLFF. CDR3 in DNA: TGTGCCATCAGTGATGTGGACAGAACTAATGAAAAACTGTTTTTT.

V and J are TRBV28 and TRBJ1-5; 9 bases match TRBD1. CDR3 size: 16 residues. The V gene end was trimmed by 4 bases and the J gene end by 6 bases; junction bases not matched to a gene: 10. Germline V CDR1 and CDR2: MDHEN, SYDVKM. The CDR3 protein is CASSWPRTGGFQPQHF. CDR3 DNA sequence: TGTGCCAGCAGTTGGCCAAGAACAGGGGGCTTTCAGCCCCAGCATTTT.

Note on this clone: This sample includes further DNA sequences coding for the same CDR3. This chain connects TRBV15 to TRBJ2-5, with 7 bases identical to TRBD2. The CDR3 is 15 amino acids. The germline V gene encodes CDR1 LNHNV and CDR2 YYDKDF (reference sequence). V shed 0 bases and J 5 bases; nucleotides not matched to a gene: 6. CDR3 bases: TGTGCCACCAGCAGAGATCGGGGGGAGACCGAGACCCAGTACTTC. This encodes CATSRDRGETETQYF.

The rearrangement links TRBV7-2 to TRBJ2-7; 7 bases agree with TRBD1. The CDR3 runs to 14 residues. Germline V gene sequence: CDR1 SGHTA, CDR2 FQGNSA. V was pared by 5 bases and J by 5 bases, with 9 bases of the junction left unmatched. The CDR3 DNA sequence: TGTGCCAGCAGCCCGGGACAGAGAGTCGACGAGCAGTACTTC. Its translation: CASSPGQRVDEQYF.

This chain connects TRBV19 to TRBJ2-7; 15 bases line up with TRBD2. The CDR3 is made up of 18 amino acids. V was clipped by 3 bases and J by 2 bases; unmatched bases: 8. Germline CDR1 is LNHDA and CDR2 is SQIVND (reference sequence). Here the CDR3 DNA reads TGTGCCAGTAGTATCGGGGGGACTAGCGGGAGGTTTACCTACGAGCAGTACTTC. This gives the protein CASSIGGTSGRFTYEQYF.

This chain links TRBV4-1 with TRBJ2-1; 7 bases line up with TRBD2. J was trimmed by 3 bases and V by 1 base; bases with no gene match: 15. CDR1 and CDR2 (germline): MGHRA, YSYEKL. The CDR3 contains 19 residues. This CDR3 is CASSQGVSGGDGGYNEQFF. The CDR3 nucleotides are TGCGCCAGCAGCCAAGGGGTCAGTGGGGGGGATGGGGGCTACAATGAGCAGTTCTTC.

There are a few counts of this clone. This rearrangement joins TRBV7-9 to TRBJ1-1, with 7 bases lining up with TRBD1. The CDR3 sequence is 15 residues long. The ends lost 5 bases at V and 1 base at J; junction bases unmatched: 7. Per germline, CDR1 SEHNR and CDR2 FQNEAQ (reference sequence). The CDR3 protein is CASSARQGRNTEAFF. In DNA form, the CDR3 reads TGTGCCAGCAGCGCGCGACAGGGAAGGAACACTGAAGCTTTCTTT.

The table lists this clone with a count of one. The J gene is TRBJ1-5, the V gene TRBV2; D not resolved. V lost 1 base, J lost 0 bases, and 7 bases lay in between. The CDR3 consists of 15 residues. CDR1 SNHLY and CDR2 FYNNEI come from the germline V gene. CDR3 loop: CASSEGGFSNQPQHF. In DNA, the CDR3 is TGTGCCAGCAGTGAAGGAGGTTTTAGCAATCAGCCCCAGCATTTT.

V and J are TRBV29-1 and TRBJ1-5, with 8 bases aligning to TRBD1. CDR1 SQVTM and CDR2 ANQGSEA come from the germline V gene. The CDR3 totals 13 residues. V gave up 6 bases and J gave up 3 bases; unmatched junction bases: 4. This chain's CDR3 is CSVKTGDNQPQHF. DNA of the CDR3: TGCAGCGTAAAGACAGGGGACAATCAGCCCCAGCATTTT.

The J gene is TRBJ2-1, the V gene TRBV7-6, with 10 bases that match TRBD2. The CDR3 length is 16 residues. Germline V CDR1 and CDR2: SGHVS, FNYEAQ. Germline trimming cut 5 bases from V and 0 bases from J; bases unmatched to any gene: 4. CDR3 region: CASSRTSGNSYNEQFF. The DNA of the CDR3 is TGTGCCAGCAGCCGCACTAGCGGGAACTCCTACAATGAGCAGTTCTTC. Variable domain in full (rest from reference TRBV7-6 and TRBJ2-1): GAGVSQSPRYKVTKRGQDVALRCDPISGHVSLYWYRQALGQGPEFLTYFNYEAQQDKSGLPNDRFSAERPEGSISTLTIQRTEQRDSAMYRCASSRTSGNSYNEQFFGPGTRLTVL.

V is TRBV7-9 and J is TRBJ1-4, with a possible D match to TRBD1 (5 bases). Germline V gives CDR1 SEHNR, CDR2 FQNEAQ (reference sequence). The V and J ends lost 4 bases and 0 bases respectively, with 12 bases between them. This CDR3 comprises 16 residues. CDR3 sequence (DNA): TGTGCCAGCAGCTCCGGGGGTTTGTCAACTAATGAAAAACTGTTTTTT. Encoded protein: CASSSGGLSTNEKLFF.

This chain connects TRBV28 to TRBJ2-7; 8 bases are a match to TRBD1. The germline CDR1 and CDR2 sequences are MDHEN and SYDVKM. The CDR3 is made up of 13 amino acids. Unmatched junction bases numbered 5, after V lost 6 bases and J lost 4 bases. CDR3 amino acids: CASRTTGGYEQYF. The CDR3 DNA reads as TGTGCCAGCAGAACTACAGGGGGATACGAGCAGTACTTC. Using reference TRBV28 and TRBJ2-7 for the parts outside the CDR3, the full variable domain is DVKVTQSSRYLVKRTGEKVFLECVQDMDHENMFWYRQDPGLGLRLIYFSYDVKMKEKGDIPEGYSVSREKKERFSLILESASTNQTSMYLCASRTTGGYEQYFGPGTRLTVT.

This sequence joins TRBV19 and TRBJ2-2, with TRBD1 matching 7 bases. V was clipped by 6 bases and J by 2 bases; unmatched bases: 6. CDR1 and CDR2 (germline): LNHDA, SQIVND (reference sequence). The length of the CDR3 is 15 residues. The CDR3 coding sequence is TGTGCCAGTAGCACAGGGACAGCAAACACCGGGGAGCTGTTTTTT. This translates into CASSTGTANTGELFF.

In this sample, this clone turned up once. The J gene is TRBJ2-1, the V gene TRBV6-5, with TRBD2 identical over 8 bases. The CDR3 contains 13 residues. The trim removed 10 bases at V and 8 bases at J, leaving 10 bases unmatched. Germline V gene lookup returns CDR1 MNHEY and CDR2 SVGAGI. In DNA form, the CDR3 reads TGTGCCACAGGGACTAGTGCTTTCCATGAGCAGTTCTTC. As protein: CATGTSAFHEQFF.

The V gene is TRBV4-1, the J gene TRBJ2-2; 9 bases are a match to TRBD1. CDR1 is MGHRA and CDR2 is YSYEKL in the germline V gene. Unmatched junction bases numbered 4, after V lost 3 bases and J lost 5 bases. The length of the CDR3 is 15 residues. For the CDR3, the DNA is TGCGCCAGCAGCCAGAGGGGGACAGGGACCGGGGAGCTGTTTTTT. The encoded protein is CASSQRGTGTGELFF.

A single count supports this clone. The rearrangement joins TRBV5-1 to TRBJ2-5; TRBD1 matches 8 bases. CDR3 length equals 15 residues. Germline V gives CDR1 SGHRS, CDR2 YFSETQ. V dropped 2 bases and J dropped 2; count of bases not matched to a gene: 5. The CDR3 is CASSLGRTGQETQYF. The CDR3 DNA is TGCGCCAGCAGCTTAGGGAGGACAGGGCAAGAGACCCAGTACTTC. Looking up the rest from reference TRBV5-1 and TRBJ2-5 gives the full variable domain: KAGVTQTPRYLIKTRGQQVTLSCSPISGHRSVSWYQQTPGQGLQFLFEYFSETQRNKGNFPGRFSGRQFSNSRSEMNVSTLELGDSALYLCASSLGRTGQETQYFGPGTRLLVL.

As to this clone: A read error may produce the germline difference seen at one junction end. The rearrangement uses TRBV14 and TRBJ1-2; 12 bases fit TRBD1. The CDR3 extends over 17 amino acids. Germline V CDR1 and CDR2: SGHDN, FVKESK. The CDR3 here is CAGSQLGTGGIDYGYTF. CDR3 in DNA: TGTGCCGGCAGCCAGTTGGGGACAGGGGGCATCGACTATGGCTACACCTTC.

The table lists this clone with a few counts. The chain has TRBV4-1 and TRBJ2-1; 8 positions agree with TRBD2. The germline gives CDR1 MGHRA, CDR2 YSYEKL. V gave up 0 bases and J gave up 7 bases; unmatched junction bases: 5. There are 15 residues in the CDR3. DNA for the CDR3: TGCGCCAGCAGCCAAGATTTCGCTAGCGGGAATGAGCAGTTCTTC. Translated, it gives CASSQDFASGNEQFF.